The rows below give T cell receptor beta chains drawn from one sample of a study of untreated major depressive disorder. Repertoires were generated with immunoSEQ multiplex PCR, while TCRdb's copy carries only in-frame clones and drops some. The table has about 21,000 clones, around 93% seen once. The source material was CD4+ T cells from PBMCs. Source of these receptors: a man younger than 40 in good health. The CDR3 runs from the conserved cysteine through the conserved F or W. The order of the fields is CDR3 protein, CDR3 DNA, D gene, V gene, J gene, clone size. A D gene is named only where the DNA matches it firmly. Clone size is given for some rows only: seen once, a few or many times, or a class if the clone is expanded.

CDR3 protein: CASSDDIMGGNTIYF; CDR3 DNA: TGTGCCAGCAGTGACGACATCATGGGGGGAAACACCATATATTTT; D gene: -; V gene: TRBV6-1; J gene: TRBJ1-3; clone size: once
CDR3 protein: CASSDQGLPYEQYF; CDR3 DNA: TGTGCCAGCAGTGATCAGGGGCTGCCCTACGAGCAGTACTTC; D gene: -; V gene: TRBV2; J gene: TRBJ2-7; clone size: -
CDR3 protein: CASGQFNQPQHF; CDR3 DNA: TGTGCCAGTGGACAGTTCAATCAGCCCCAGCATTTT; D gene: -; V gene: TRBV6-1; J gene: TRBJ1-5; clone size: -
CDR3 protein: CASSLLGRSTYEQYF; CDR3 DNA: TGTGCCAGCAGCTTATTGGGCAGAAGTACCTACGAGCAGTACTTC; D gene: -; V gene: TRBV7-2; J gene: TRBJ2-7; clone size: -
CDR3 protein: CASSPGQKSYEQYF; CDR3 DNA: TGTGCCAGCAGTCCCGGACAGAAGTCCTACGAGCAGTACTTC; D gene: -; V gene: TRBV6-5; J gene: TRBJ2-7; clone size: -
CDR3 protein: CASSLDSTVQPQHF; CDR3 DNA: TGTGCCAGCAGCTTGGACAGCACAGTTCAGCCCCAGCATTTT; D gene: -; V gene: TRBV7-9; J gene: TRBJ1-5; clone size: once
CDR3 protein: CASSEQGRLNTGELFF; CDR3 DNA: TGTGCCAGCAGTGAACAGGGGAGACTGAACACCGGGGAGCTGTTTTTT; D gene: -; V gene: TRBV2; J gene: TRBJ2-2; clone size: few
CDR3 protein: CATGQGLTEAFF; CDR3 DNA: TGTGCCACGGGACAGGGCCTCACTGAAGCTTTCTTT; D gene: TRBD1; V gene: TRBV10-3; J gene: TRBJ1-1; clone size: once
CDR3 protein: CAWSRGTGQETQYF; CDR3 DNA: TGTGCCTGGAGTCGGGGGACAGGCCAAGAGACCCAGTACTTC; D gene: TRBD1; V gene: TRBV30; J gene: TRBJ2-5; clone size: -
CDR3 protein: CSVRPSVNEQFF; CDR3 DNA: TGCAGCGTGAGACCTAGCGTTAATGAGCAGTTCTTC; D gene: -; V gene: TRBV29-1; J gene: TRBJ2-1; clone size: -
CDR3 protein: CASRPRSTDEKLFF; CDR3 DNA: TGTGCCAGCAGGCCCCGGTCCACGGATGAAAAACTGTTTTTT; D gene: -; V gene: TRBV2; J gene: TRBJ1-4; clone size: -
CDR3 protein: CASSALDSDYGYTF; CDR3 DNA: TGTGCCAGCAGTGCTTTGGACAGCGACTATGGCTACACCTTC; D gene: -; V gene: TRBV6-1; J gene: TRBJ1-2; clone size: -
CDR3 protein: CASSYSTPGSTGELFF; CDR3 DNA: TGTGCCAGCAGTTACTCGACCCCCGGGAGCACCGGGGAGCTGTTTTTT; D gene: -; V gene: TRBV6-5; J gene: TRBJ2-2; clone size: -
CDR3 protein: CASSPRLAGEGEQFF; CDR3 DNA: TGTGCCAGCAGCCCGCGACTAGCGGGAGAGGGTGAGCAGTTCTTC; D gene: TRBD2; V gene: TRBV7-3; J gene: TRBJ2-1; clone size: -
CDR3 protein: CASSSRRQGYEQYF; CDR3 DNA: TGTGCCAGCAGTTCCCGACGTCAGGGCTACGAGCAGTACTTC; D gene: -; V gene: TRBV6-6; J gene: TRBJ2-7; clone size: -
CDR3 protein: CASSPGTGPNTGELFF; CDR3 DNA: TGTGCCAGCAGTCCCGGGACAGGCCCGAACACCGGGGAGCTGTTTTTT; D gene: TRBD1; V gene: TRBV7-6; J gene: TRBJ2-2; clone size: -
CDR3 protein: CASSFTNSGNTIYF; CDR3 DNA: TGCGCCAGCAGCTTTACAAACTCTGGAAACACCATATATTTT; D gene: -; V gene: TRBV5-1; J gene: TRBJ1-3; clone size: -
CDR3 protein: CASNPGTITNYGYTF; CDR3 DNA: TGTGCCAGCAATCCGGGGACAATAACCAACTATGGCTACACCTTC; D gene: -; V gene: TRBV6-5; J gene: TRBJ1-2; clone size: once
CDR3 protein: CASSSKGSQPQHF; CDR3 DNA: TGTGCCAGCAGCTCAAAAGGGAGCCAGCCCCAGCATTTT; D gene: -; V gene: TRBV7-2; J gene: TRBJ1-5; clone size: -
CDR3 protein: CASSPLGVSDTEAFF; CDR3 DNA: TGTGCCAGCAGCCCCTTGGGGGTATCAGACACTGAAGCTTTCTTT; D gene: -; V gene: TRBV6-1; J gene: TRBJ1-1; clone size: -
CDR3 protein: CASSLPRTGTQETQYF; CDR3 DNA: TGTGCCAGCAGTTTACCCCGGACAGGGACCCAAGAGACCCAGTACTTC; D gene: TRBD1; V gene: TRBV27; J gene: TRBJ2-5; clone size: -
CDR3 protein: CASSLYRDFYNEQFF; CDR3 DNA: TGTGCCAGCAGCTTATACCGGGACTTTTACAATGAGCAGTTCTTC; D gene: -; V gene: TRBV13; J gene: TRBJ2-1; clone size: -
CDR3 protein: CASSEIGGRYFRSGNTIYF; CDR3 DNA: TGTGCCAGCAGTGAAATCGGCGGGCGCTACTTCCGCTCTGGAAACACCATATATTTT; D gene: -; V gene: TRBV6-1; J gene: TRBJ1-3; clone size: -
CDR3 protein: CASSLVGNGPNTEAFF; CDR3 DNA: TGTGCCAGCAGCTTAGTTGGTAACGGGCCGAACACTGAAGCTTTCTTT; D gene: -; V gene: TRBV11-2; J gene: TRBJ1-1; clone size: -
CDR3 protein: CSVRQGRSMNTEAFF; CDR3 DNA: TGCAGCGTTAGACAGGGTCGGTCCATGAACACTGAAGCTTTCTTT; D gene: TRBD1; V gene: TRBV29-1; J gene: TRBJ1-1; clone size: once
CDR3 protein: CASSDQSGMGEQYF; CDR3 DNA: TGTGCCAGCAGCGACCAGAGCGGGATGGGCGAGCAGTACTTC; D gene: TRBD2; V gene: TRBV5-4; J gene: TRBJ2-7; clone size: -
CDR3 protein: CASSYPAGHTGELFF; CDR3 DNA: TGTGCCAGCAGTTATCCGGCAGGGCACACCGGGGAGCTGTTTTTT; D gene: -; V gene: TRBV6-6; J gene: TRBJ2-2; clone size: -
CDR3 protein: CASSLNRGNYGYTF; CDR3 DNA: TGCGCCAGCAGCTTGAACAGGGGAAACTATGGCTACACCTTC; D gene: TRBD1; V gene: TRBV5-1; J gene: TRBJ1-2; clone size: -
CDR3 protein: CASSSPGLARFANTGELFF; CDR3 DNA: TGTGCCAGCAGCTCGCCGGGACTAGCCAGATTCGCGAACACCGGGGAGCTGTTTTTT; D gene: TRBD2; V gene: TRBV7-9; J gene: TRBJ2-2; clone size: -
CDR3 protein: CASSLSHSYGYTF; CDR3 DNA: TGTGCCAGCAGCTTATCCCATAGCTATGGCTACACCTTC; D gene: -; V gene: TRBV7-9; J gene: TRBJ1-2; clone size: -
CDR3 protein: CASGHRDTSQETQYF; CDR3 DNA: TGTGCCAGCGGGCACCGGGACACCTCTCAAGAGACCCAGTACTTC; D gene: -; V gene: TRBV7-8; J gene: TRBJ2-5; clone size: -
CDR3 protein: CASSPGLARRETQYF; CDR3 DNA: TGTGCCAGCAGTCCGGGGCTAGCGCGTCGGGAGACCCAGTACTTC; D gene: -; V gene: TRBV6-5; J gene: TRBJ2-5; clone size: -
CDR3 protein: CASSPGLAGVGGTDTQYF; CDR3 DNA: TGCGCCAGCAGCCCGGGACTAGCGGGAGTCGGTGGGACAGATACGCAGTATTTT; D gene: TRBD2; V gene: TRBV5-1; J gene: TRBJ2-3; clone size: -
CDR3 protein: CASSQGKLVVWTSGKAAYEQYF; CDR3 DNA: TGTGCCAGCAGCCAAGGTAAACTCGTAGTGTGGACTAGCGGGAAGGCGGCCTACGAGCAGTACTTC; D gene: TRBD2; V gene: TRBV14; J gene: TRBJ2-7; clone size: once
CDR3 protein: CASSQGDGYYGYTF; CDR3 DNA: TGCGCCAGCAGCCAAGGGGACGGATACTATGGCTACACCTTC; D gene: -; V gene: TRBV4-3; J gene: TRBJ1-2; clone size: -
CDR3 protein: CASSRAGTQETQYF; CDR3 DNA: TGTGCCAGCAGCCGAGCGGGCACACAAGAGACCCAGTACTTC; D gene: -; V gene: TRBV7-9; J gene: TRBJ2-5; clone size: -
CDR3 protein: CASSVAPRETQYF; CDR3 DNA: TGTGCCAGCAGCGTAGCCCCTCGAGAGACCCAGTACTTC; D gene: -; V gene: TRBV9; J gene: TRBJ2-5; clone size: -
CDR3 protein: CASSMGGQGRPQHF; CDR3 DNA: TGTGCCAGTAGTATGGGGGGGCAGGGTAGGCCCCAGCATTTT; D gene: -; V gene: TRBV19; J gene: TRBJ1-5; clone size: -
CDR3 protein: CASNPQGASTDTQYF; CDR3 DNA: TGCGCCAGCAACCCACAGGGGGCTAGCACAGATACGCAGTATTTT; D gene: TRBD1; V gene: TRBV5-1; J gene: TRBJ2-3; clone size: -
CDR3 protein: CASSLLLGSSYNEQFF; CDR3 DNA: TGTGCCAGCAGTTTATTGCTGGGGAGCTCCTACAATGAGCAGTTCTTC; D gene: -; V gene: TRBV27; J gene: TRBJ2-1; clone size: -
CDR3 protein: CASSNPAGGYGYTF; CDR3 DNA: TGTGCCAGCAGCAACCCGGCGGGGGGCTATGGCTACACCTTC; D gene: -; V gene: TRBV9; J gene: TRBJ1-2; clone size: -
CDR3 protein: CASRVLSSLADYNEQFF; CDR3 DNA: TGTGCCAGCCGAGTTTTATCGTCCCTAGCGGACTACAATGAGCAGTTCTTC; D gene: TRBD2; V gene: TRBV27; J gene: TRBJ2-1; clone size: -
CDR3 protein: CASSPAGSTNEKLFF; CDR3 DNA: TGTGCCAGCTCACCAGCAGGGTCCACTAATGAAAAACTGTTTTTT; D gene: -; V gene: TRBV18; J gene: TRBJ1-4; clone size: -